What follows describes a single TCR beta chain. Its antigen is as yet unknown. The CDR3 length is 15 residues. The germline CDR1 and CDR2 sequences are SNHLY and FYNNEI. J lost 1 base, V lost 8 bases, and 10 bases had no gene match. These data belong to a study of blood T cells in healthy people across ages. Study outcomes and limitations: With age, beta diversity per million T cells declined roughly linearly, significantly by approximately 40.

For the second PCR, which ran for about 7 to 11 cycles, a sample-barcoded 5' primer and a J-beta primer mix were used. Template switching added a 12-random-nucleotide identifier to every cDNA molecule. Via MiXCR, TCRdb re-called the 5' RACE reads, giving one row per CDR3 protein. The sample shows around 1.5 million distinct CDR3 sequences, roughly 32% of them seen only once. The chain joins TRBV2 to TRBJ1-2; 7 bases align to TRBD1. The receptor was isolated from a woman aged 25-40 years in good health. Input material: blood. CDR3 sequence: CASLDRPRGNYGYTF. The CDR3 DNA reads as TGTGCCAGCCTGGACAGGCCCAGGGGTAACTATGGCTACACCTTC.